This TCR beta chain was documented in a study of T-cell memory formation after mild COVID-19. Whole-study context: TCR clusters showed largely donor specificity.

MiXCR, run by TCRdb on the 5' RACE reads, gives a single entry per CDR3 protein. The data contain about 270,000 distinct CDR3 sequences, more than 15% of them singletons. This clonotype was picked up a small number of times. No antigen is known for it. General observations from the study: A subset of responding clones appeared in pre-infection memory, suggesting cross-reactive memory joined. Of the contracting clones, CD4+ ones lay mainly in CM and EM, and CD8+ ones in EMRA.

The sequencing sample was made of PBMCs or a T cell subset sorted from them (not recorded which). This sequence was found in a man in his late teens or twenties who had mild COVID-19 (a few samples of this study predate the infection). Cell type and time point are not known.

CDR3 nucleotides: TGTGCCAGCAGTTGGGGGGGCCTTAACTATGGCTACACCTTC. Translated, it gives CASSWGGLNYGYTF. The chain links TRBV6-5 to TRBJ1-2; a weak D match, TRBD1 (6 bases). CDR3 length: 14 amino acids. In germline, CDR1 is MNHEY, CDR2 SVGAGI. Trimming removed 4 bases at V and 1 base at J, with 10 bases between.